The TCR beta chain under discussion was sequenced for a study of shared clonotypes between healthy human individuals. Sequencing used immunoSEQ multiplex PCR; TCRdb keeps in-frame clones, though not all of them. The sample carries approximately 2.5 million clones, more than 80% recorded once. Material: naive CD4+ T cells sorted from blood. Subset given: CD45RA+ positively selected. The sequence was obtained from a man aged 18 to 35 in good health.

The CDR3 sequence is CASSSVGQETQYF. The CDR3 DNA sequence: TGTGCCAGCAGCTCCGTAGGGCAAGAGACCCAGTACTTC. This chain joins TRBV7-9 and TRBJ2-5, with D uncertain. Germline V gene sequence: CDR1 SEHNR, CDR2 FQNEAQ (reference sequence). This CDR3 has 13 residues. V lost 4 bases and J lost 2, with 8 bases in between.